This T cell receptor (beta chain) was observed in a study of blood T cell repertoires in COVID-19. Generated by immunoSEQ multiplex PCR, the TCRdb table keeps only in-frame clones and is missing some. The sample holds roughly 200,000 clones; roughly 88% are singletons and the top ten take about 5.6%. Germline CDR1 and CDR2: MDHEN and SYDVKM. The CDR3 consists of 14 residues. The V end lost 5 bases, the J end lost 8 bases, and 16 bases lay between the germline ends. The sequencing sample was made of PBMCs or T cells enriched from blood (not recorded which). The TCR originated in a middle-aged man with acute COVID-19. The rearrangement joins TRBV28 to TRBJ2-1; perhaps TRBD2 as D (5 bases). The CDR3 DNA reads TGTGCCAGCAGTCTTAGCTACCCCGGGGATGAGCAGTTCTTC. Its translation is CASSLSYPGDEQFF.